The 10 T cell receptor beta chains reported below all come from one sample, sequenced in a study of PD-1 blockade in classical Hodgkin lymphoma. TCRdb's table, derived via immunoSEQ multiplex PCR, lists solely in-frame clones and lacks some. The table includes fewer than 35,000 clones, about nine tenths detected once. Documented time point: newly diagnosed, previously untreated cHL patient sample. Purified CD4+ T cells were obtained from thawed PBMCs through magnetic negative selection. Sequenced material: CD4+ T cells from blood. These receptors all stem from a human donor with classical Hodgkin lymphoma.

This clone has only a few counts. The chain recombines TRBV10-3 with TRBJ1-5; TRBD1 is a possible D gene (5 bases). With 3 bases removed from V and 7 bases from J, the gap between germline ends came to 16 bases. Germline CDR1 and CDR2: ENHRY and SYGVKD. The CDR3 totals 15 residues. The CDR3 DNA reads TGTGCCATCAGTGATAGGGTAGGGGTCGGCCAGCCCCAGCATTTT. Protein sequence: CAISDRVGVGQPQHF.

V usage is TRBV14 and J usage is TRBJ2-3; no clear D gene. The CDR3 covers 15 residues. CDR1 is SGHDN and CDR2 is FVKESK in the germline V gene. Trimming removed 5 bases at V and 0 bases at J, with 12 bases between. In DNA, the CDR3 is TGTGCCAGCAGCGCGTTGGCCCATAGCACAGATACGCAGTATTTT. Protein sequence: CASSALAHSTDTQYF.

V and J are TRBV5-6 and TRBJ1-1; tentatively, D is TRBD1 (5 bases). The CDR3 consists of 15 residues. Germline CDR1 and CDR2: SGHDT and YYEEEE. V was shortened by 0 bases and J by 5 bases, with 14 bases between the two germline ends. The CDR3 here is CASSLERTRGTEAFF. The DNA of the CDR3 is TGTGCCAGCAGCTTGGAAAGGACAAGGGGTACTGAAGCTTTCTTT.

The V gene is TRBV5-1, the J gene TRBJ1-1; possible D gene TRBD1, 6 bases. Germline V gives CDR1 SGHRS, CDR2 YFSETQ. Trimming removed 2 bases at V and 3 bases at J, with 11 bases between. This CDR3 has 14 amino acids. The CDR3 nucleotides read TGCGCCAGCAGCTTTGGGGGCCTAGACACTGAAGCTTTCTTT. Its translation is CASSFGGLDTEAFF.

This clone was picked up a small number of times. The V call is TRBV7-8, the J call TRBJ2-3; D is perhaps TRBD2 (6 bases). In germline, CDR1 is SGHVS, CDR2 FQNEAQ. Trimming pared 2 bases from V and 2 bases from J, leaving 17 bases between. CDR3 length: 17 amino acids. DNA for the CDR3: TGTGCCAGCAGCTTACCCCTCGGGCTAGCGACCACAGATACGCAGTATTTT. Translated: CASSLPLGLATTDTQYF.

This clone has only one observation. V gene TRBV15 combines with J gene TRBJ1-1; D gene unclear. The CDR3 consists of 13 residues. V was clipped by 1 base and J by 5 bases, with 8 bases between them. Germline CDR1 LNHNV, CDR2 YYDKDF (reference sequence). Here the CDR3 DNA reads TGTGCCACCAGCAGAGGTTCGGAGACTGAAGCTTTCTTT. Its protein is CATSRGSETEAFF. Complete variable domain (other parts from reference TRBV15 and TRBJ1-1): DAMVIQNPRYQVTQFGKPVTLSCSQTLNHNVMYWYQQKSSQAPKLLFHYYDKDFNNEADTPDNFQSRRPNTSFCFLDIRSPGLGDTAMYLCATSRGSETEAFFGQGTRLTVV.

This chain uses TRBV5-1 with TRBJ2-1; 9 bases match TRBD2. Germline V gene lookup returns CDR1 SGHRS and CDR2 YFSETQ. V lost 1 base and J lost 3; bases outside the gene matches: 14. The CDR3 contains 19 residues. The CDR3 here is CASSLLAGGSNRNYNEQFF. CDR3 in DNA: TGCGCCAGCAGCTTGTTGGCGGGAGGGTCTAACAGAAACTACAATGAGCAGTTCTTC. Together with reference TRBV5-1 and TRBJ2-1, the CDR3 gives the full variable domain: KAGVTQTPRYLIKTRGQQVTLSCSPISGHRSVSWYQQTPGQGLQFLFEYFSETQRNKGNFPGRFSGRQFSNSRSEMNVSTLELGDSALYLCASSLLAGGSNRNYNEQFFGPGTRLTVL.

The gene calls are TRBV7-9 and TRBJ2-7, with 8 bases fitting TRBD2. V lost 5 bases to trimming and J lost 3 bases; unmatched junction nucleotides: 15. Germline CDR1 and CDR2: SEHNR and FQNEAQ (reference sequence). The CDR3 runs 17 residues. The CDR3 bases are TGTGCCAGCAGCCTCCTCAGGGCGGGAGGAATTCTCTACGAGCAGTACTTC. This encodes CASSLLRAGGILYEQYF. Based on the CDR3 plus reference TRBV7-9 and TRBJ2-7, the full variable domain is DTGVSQNPRHKITKRGQNVTFRCDPISEHNRLYWYRQTLGQGPEFLTYFQNEAQLEKSRLLSDRFSAERPKGSFSTLEIQRTEQGDSAMYLCASSLLRAGGILYEQYFGPGTRLTVT.

The CDR3 spells CASSGGGSAFYGYTF. CDR3 bases: TGTGCCAGCAGCGGGGGGGGCTCGGCCTTCTATGGCTACACCTTC. The V call is TRBV9, the J call TRBJ1-2; TRBD1 is a possible D gene (6 bases). CDR3 length equals 15 residues. From germline, CDR1 is SGDLS and CDR2 YYNGEE. Trimming pared 3 bases from V and 4 bases from J, leaving 16 bases between.

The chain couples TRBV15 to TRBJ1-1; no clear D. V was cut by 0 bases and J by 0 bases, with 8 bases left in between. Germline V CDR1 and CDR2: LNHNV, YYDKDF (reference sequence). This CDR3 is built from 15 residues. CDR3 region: CATSRDGRMNTEAFF. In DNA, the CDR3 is TGTGCCACCAGCAGAGACGGACGGATGAACACTGAAGCTTTCTTT.